The 5 T cell receptor beta chains below all came from one sample that was sequenced in a study of blood T cell repertoires in COVID-19. TCRdb keeps only in-frame clones here, not all; method: immunoSEQ multiplex PCR. The repertoire holds about 150,000 clones, with about nine tenths as singletons. The material sequenced was PBMCs or T cells enriched from blood (not recorded which). The receptors stem from a man aged 45 to 65 who had recovered from COVID-19.

This clone occurred once. The J gene is TRBJ1-1, the V gene TRBV6-5; 9 nucleotides match TRBD1. CDR3 length: 14 amino acids. Looked up from germline, CDR1 is MNHEY and CDR2 is SVGAGI. J lost 0 bases, V lost 7 bases, and 3 bases had no gene match. CDR3 bases: TGTGCCAGCAACCGGGACAGGGTGAACACTGAAGCTTTCTTT. This translates into CASNRDRVNTEAFF.

This clone came up a few times. V is TRBV5-5 and J is TRBJ1-5, with D unclear. Per germline, CDR1 SGHKS and CDR2 YYEKEE (reference sequence). CDR3 length: 14 residues. Trimming removed 6 bases at V and 5 bases at J, with 15 bases between. CDR3 residues: CASTKTRGDQPQHF. The DNA of the CDR3 is TGTGCCAGCACCAAGACCAGAGGAGATCAGCCCCAGCATTTT. Full variable domain (remainder filled in from reference TRBV5-5 and TRBJ1-5): DAGVTQSPTHLIKTRGQQVTLRCSPISGHKSVSWYQQVLGQGPQFIFQYYEKEERGRGNFPDRFSARQFPNYSSELNVNALLLGDSALYLCASTKTRGDQPQHFGDGTRLSIL.

The V call is TRBV2, the J call TRBJ1-2; 8 bases line up with TRBD1. Germline CDR1 and CDR2: SNHLY and FYNNEI. The CDR3 contains 13 residues. Trimming took 7 bases from V and 7 from J; bases not matched to a gene: 8. CDR3 sequence (DNA): TGTGCCAGCAAGGGGCAGGGGGCTAGTGGCTACACCTTC. This translates into CASKGQGASGYTF.

The chain has TRBV18 and TRBJ1-1, with 7 bases aligning to TRBD1. J lost 4 bases, V lost 3 bases, and 5 bases had no gene match. Per germline, CDR1 KGHSH and CDR2 LQKENI. The CDR3 length is 14 residues. The CDR3 reads CASSPGQEFTEAFF. CDR3 nucleotide sequence: TGTGCCAGCTCACCTGGACAGGAGTTCACTGAAGCTTTCTTT.

The rearrangement uses TRBV2 and TRBJ2-5; 11 bases agree with TRBD2. CDR1 is SNHLY, CDR2 FYNNEI, per germline. With 9 bases clipped from V and 5 bases from J, the junction kept 5 bases outside the gene matches. This CDR3 contains 13 residues. The CDR3 DNA follows: TGTGCCAGTCCGACTAGCGGGGAGGAGACCCAGTACTTC. Protein product: CASPTSGEETQYF.